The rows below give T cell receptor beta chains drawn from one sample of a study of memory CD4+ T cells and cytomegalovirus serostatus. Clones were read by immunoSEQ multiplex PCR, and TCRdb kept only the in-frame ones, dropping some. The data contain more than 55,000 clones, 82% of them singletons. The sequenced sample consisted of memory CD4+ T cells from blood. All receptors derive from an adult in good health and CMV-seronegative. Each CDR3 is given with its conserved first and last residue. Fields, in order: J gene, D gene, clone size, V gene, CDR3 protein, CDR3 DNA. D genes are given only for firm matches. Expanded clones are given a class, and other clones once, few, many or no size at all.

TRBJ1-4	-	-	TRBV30	CAWSLGRREKLFF	TGTGCCTGGAGTTTAGGGAGACGCGAAAAACTGTTTTTT
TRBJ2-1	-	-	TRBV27	CASSFLTSYNEQFF	TGTGCCAGCAGTTTTTTGACCAGCTACAATGAGCAGTTCTTC
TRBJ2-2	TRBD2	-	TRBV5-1	CASSLETSGSELFF	TGCGCCAGCAGCTTGGAGACTAGCGGGTCCGAGCTGTTTTTT
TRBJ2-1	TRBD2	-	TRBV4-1	CASSQKMGLADYNEQFF	TGCGCCAGCAGCCAAAAGATGGGGCTAGCGGATTACAATGAGCAGTTCTTC
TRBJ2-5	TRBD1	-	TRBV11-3	CASSNALGQGAFETQYF	TGTGCCAGCAGCAACGCCCTGGGACAGGGGGCTTTTGAGACCCAGTACTTC
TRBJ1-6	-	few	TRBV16	CASSQPQGYNSPLHF	TGTGCCAGCAGCCAACCACAGGGCTATAATTCACCCCTCCACTTT
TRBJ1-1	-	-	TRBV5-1	CASSPGPLDGTEAFF	TGCGCCAGCAGCCCCGGCCCCCTGGATGGCACTGAAGCTTTCTTT
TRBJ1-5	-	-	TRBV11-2	CASSLASGILEPQHF	TGTGCCAGCAGCTTAGCGTCGGGGATTTTGGAGCCCCAGCATTTT
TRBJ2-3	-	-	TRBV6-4	CASSDSTRAPTDTQYF	TGTGCCAGCAGTGACTCGACACGGGCTCCCACAGATACGCAGTATTTT
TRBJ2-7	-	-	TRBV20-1	CSASYAYEQYF	TGCAGTGCTAGTTATGCCTACGAGCAGTACTTC
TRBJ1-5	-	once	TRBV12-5	CASGLDNMVQHF	TGTGCTAGTGGTTTGGACAACATGGTCCAGCATTTT
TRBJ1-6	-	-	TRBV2	CASSELGRGRSPLHF	TGTGCCAGCAGTGAATTAGGCAGGGGACGATCACCCCTCCACTTT
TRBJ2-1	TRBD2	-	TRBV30	CAWSVATSGRIRGEQFF	TGTGCCTGGAGTGTAGCGACTAGCGGGAGAATAAGGGGTGAGCAGTTCTTC
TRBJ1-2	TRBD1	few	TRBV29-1	CSVPRAGGHGYTF	TGCAGCGTCCCCAGGGCAGGGGGCCATGGCTACACCTTC
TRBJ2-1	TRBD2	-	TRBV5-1	CASSTGRGVTNEQFF	TGCGCCAGCAGTACGGGGCGGGGGGTCACCAATGAGCAGTTCTTC
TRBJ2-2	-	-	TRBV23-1	CASSQWKIKGRKTGELFF	TGCGCCAGCAGTCAATGGAAAATAAAGGGGAGGAAGACCGGGGAGCTGTTTTTT
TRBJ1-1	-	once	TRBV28	CASSPSGRTEAFF	TGTGCCAGCAGCCCCTCGGGTCGTACTGAAGCTTTCTTT
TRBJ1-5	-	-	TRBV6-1	CASSETYSNQPQHF	TGTGCCAGCAGTGAAACTTACAGCAATCAGCCCCAGCATTTT
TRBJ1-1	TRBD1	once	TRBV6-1	CASSVGQPGTEAFF	TGTGCCAGCAGTGTGGGACAGCCGGGCACTGAAGCTTTCTTT
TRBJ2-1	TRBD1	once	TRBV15	CATSIRTGFNEQFF	TGTGCCACCAGCATCAGGACAGGGTTCAATGAGCAGTTCTTC
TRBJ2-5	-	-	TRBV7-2	CASSPGTGGETQYF	TGTGCCAGCAGCCCCGGGACCGGGGGAGAGACCCAGTACTTC
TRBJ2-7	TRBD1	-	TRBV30	CASTAGGINEQYF	TGTGCCTCCACGGCAGGGGGCATAAACGAGCAGTACTTC
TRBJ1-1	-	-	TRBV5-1	CASSLSGTTEAFF	TGCGCCAGCAGCTTGTCGGGGACCACTGAAGCTTTCTTT
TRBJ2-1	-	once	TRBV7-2	CASSSGFIKGEQFF	TGTGCCAGCAGCTCGGGCTTTATAAAGGGTGAGCAGTTCTTC
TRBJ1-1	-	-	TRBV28	CASSPPANTEAFF	TGTGCCAGCAGCCCACCGGCGAACACTGAAGCTTTCTTT
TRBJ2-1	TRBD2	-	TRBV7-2	CASSLMSSGVNEQFF	TGTGCCAGCAGCTTAATGTCTAGCGGGGTGAATGAGCAGTTCTTC
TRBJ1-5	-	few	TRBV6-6	CASSYGQTRTPQHF	TGTGCCAGCAGTTATGGCCAGACAAGGACGCCCCAGCATTTT
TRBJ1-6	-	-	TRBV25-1	CASSDAGQHNSPLHF	TGTGCCAGCAGTGACGCGGGACAACATAATTCACCCCTCCACTTT
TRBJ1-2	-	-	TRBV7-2	CASSLDTNYGYTF	TGTGCCAGCAGCTTAGACACGAACTATGGCTACACCTTC
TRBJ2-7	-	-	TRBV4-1	CASSHPRFGEQYF	TGCGCCAGCAGCCACCCCAGATTTGGCGAGCAGTACTTC
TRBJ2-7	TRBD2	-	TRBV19	CASSIAGGRDEQYF	TGTGCCAGTAGCATCGCGGGGGGGAGAGACGAGCAGTACTTC
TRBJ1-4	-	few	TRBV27	CASSDATNEKLFF	TGTGCCAGCAGCGATGCAACTAATGAAAAACTGTTTTTT
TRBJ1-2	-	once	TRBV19	CASSIDRQYGYTF	TGTGCCAGTAGTATAGATCGTCAGTATGGCTACACCTTC
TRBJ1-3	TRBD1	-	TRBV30	CAWQPRWAWTDRRSFSSGNTIYF	TGTGCCTGGCAACCTAGGTGGGCTTGGACGGACAGGAGGAGCTTTTCATCTGGAAACACCATATATTTT
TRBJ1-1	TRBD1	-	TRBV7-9	CASSPQGGPNTEAFF	TGTGCCAGCAGCCCCCAGGGGGGCCCGAACACTGAAGCTTTCTTT
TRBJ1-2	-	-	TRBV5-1	CASSLVVQGGDGYTF	TGCGCCAGCAGCTTGGTAGTACAGGGAGGGGATGGCTACACCTTC
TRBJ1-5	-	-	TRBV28	CASSSPRTRSNQPQHF	TGTGCCAGCAGCTCACCCCGGACCAGGAGCAATCAGCCCCAGCATTTT
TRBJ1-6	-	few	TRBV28	CASSARTLAYNSPLHF	TGTGCCAGCAGTGCCCGGACCTTGGCCTATAATTCACCCCTCCACTTT
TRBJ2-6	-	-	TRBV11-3	CASSLEPGGANVLTF	TGTGCCAGCAGCTTAGAACCGGGTGGGGCCAACGTCCTGACTTTC
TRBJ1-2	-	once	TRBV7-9	CASGSATPKRDGYTF	TGTGCCAGCGGATCGGCGACTCCAAAGAGGGATGGCTACACCTTC
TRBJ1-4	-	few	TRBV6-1	CASKDSPRTEKLFF	TGTGCCAGCAAAGACAGTCCACGGACCGAAAAACTGTTTTTT
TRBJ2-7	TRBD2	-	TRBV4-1	CASSQEDRTTSGTFYEQYF	TGCGCCAGCAGCCAAGAAGACAGAACAACTAGCGGGACCTTCTACGAGCAGTACTTC
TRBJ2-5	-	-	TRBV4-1	CASSVGGGRGIVKYF	TGCGCCAGCAGCGTCGGAGGGGGCCGGGGAATTGTCAAGTACTTC
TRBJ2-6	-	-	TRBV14	CASSQVGKGSSGANVLTF	TGTGCCAGCAGCCAAGTGGGCAAAGGGAGCTCTGGGGCCAACGTCCTGACTTTC
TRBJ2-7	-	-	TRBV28	CASGRQYF	TGTGCCAGCGGGAGACAGTACTTC
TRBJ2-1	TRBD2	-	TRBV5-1	CASSLGASGRHDEQFF	TGCGCCAGCAGCTTGGGGGCTAGCGGGAGACACGATGAGCAGTTCTTC
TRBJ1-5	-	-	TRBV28	CASSLLGEPQHF	TGTGCCAGCAGTTTATTGGGGGAGCCCCAGCATTTT
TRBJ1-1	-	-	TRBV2	CARKNGAAMGTEAFF	TGTGCCAGGAAAAACGGGGCGGCCATGGGCACTGAAGCTTTCTTT
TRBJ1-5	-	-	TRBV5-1	CASSLADPNQPQHF	TGCGCCAGCAGCTTGGCGGACCCGAATCAGCCCCAGCATTTT
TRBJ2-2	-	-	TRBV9	CASSTRGTGELFF	TGTGCCAGCAGCACCCGGGGCACCGGGGAGCTGTTTTTT
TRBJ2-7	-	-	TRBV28	CASSFALTGLTYEQYF	TGTGCCAGCAGTTTCGCCCTGACAGGATTGACCTACGAGCAGTACTTC
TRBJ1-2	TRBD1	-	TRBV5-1	CASSLVGGRGSYGYTF	TGCGCCAGCAGCTTGGTCGGTGGCAGGGGGTCCTATGGCTACACCTTC
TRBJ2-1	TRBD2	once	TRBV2	CASSSSGGVYNEQFF	TGTGCCAGCAGTAGCAGCGGGGGGGTGTACAATGAGCAGTTCTTC
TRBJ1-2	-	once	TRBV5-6	CASSYSRGVAGYTF	TGTGCCAGCAGCTACTCGAGGGGGGTTGCTGGCTACACCTTC